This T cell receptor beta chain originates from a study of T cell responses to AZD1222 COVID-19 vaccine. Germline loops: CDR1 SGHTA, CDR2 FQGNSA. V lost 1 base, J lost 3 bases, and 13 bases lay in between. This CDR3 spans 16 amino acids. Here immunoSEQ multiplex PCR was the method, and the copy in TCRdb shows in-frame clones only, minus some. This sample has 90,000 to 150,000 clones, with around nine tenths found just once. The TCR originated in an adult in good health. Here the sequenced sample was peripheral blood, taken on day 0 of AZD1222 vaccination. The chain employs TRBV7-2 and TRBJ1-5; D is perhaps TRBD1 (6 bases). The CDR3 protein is CASSLGRGGDNQPQHF. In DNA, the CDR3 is TGTGCCAGCAGCTTAGGTAGGGGGGGAGACAATCAGCCCCAGCATTTT.